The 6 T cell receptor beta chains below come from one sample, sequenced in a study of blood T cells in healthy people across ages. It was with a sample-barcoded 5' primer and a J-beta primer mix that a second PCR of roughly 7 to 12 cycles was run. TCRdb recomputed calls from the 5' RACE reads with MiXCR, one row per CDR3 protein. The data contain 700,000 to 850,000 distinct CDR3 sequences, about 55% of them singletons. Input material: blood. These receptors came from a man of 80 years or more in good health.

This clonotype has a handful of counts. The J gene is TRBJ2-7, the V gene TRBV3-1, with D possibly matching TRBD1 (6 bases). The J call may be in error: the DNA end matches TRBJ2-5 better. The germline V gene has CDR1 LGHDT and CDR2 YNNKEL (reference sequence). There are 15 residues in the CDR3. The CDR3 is CASSQEGARGETQYF. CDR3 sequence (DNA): TGTGCCAGCAGCCAAGAGGGGGCGCGAGGGGAGACCCAGTACTTC.

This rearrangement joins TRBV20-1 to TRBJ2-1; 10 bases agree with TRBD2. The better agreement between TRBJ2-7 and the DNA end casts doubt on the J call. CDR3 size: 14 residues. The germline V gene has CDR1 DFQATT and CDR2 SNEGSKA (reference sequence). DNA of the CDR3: TGCAGTGCTACTAGCGGGAGTCCCTACAATGAGCAGTACTTC. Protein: CSATSGSPYNEQYF.

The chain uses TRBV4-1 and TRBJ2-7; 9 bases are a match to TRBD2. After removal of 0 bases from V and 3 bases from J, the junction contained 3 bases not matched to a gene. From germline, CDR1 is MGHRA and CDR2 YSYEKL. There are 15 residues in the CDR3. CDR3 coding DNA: TGCGCCAGCAGCCAAGACGCTAGCGGGAACTACGAGCAGTACTTC. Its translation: CASSQDASGNYEQYF.

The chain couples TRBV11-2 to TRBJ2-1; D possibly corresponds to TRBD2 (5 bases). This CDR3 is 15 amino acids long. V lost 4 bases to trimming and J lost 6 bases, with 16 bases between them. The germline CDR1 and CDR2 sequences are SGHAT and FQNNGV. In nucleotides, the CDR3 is TGTGCCAGCAGCTCCACTAGGAGAGTGTTCAATGAGCAGTTCTTC. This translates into CASSSTRRVFNEQFF.

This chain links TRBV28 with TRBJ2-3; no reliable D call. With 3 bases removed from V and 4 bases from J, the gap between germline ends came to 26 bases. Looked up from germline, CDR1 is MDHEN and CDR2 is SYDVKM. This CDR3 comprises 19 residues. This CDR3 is CASSFDLPPRRPFSDTQYF. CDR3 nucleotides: TGTGCCAGCAGTTTCGATCTTCCACCTCGCAGGCCGTTCTCAGATACGCAGTATTTT. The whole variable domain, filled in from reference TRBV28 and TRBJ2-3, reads DVKVTQSSRYLVKRTGEKVFLECVQDMDHENMFWYRQDPGLGLRLIYFSYDVKMKEKGDIPEGYSVSREKKERFSLILESASTNQTSMYLCASSFDLPPRRPFSDTQYFGPGTRLTVL.

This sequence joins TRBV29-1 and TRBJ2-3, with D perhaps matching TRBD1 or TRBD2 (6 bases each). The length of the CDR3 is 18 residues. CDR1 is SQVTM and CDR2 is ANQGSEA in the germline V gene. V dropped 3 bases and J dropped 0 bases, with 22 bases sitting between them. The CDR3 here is CSVEGGGAGEASTDTQYF. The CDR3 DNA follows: TGCAGCGTTGAGGGCGGCGGGGCAGGGGAGGCAAGCACAGATACGCAGTATTTT.